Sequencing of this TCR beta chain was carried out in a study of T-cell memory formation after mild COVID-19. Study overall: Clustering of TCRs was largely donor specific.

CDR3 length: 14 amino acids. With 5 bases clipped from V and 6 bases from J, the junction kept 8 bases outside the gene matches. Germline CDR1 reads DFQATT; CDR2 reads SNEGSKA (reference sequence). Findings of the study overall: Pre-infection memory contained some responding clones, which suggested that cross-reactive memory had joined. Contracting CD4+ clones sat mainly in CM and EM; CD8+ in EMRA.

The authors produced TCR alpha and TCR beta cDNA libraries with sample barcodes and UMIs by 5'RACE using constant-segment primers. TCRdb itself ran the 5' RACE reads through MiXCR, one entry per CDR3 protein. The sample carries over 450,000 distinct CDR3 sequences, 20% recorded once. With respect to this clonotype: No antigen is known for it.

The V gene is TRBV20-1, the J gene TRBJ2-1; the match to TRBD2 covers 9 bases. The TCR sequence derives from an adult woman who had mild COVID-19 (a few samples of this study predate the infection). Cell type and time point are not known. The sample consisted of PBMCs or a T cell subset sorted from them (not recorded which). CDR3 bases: TGCAGTGCTCCTAGCGGGACGCGGGGCAATGAGCAGTTCTTC. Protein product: CSAPSGTRGNEQFF.